Sequencing of this T cell receptor beta chain was carried out in a study of blood T cell repertoires in COVID-19. Turning to the study itself: From the United States, Italy and Spain came samples of acute and convalescent COVID-19. Nucleic acid was either cDNA or gDNA, and it came from T cells, B-cell-depleted T cells, or PBMCs.

The CDR3 spans 13 residues. V lost 5 bases and J lost 5; bases outside the gene matches: 3. Germline CDR1 is MNHEY and CDR2 is SVGAGI. Seattle-derived patients entered the study during active infection and were followed longitudinally. As originally analysed: Amplification of reference gene primers was used by the study to estimate nucleated cell counts. Here immunoSEQ multiplex PCR was the method, and the copy in TCRdb shows in-frame clones only, minus some. The D gene and trimming were derived from the DNA, and the V and J assignments and clone size from that table. Here the sample spans roughly 250,000 clones, 75% to 95% being singletons.

The source material was peripheral blood. This receptor was obtained from a person between 18 and 35 years old with COVID-19, enrolled during active disease. The J gene is TRBJ1-5, the V gene TRBV6-5, with 7 bases lining up with TRBD1. The CDR3 loop is CASSNTGDQPQHF. CDR3 nucleotide sequence: TGTGCCAGCAGTAATACAGGGGATCAGCCCCAGCATTTT.